The rows below give T cell receptor beta chains drawn from one sample of a study of shared clonotypes between healthy human individuals. Clones were sequenced by immunoSEQ multiplex PCR, and TCRdb holds only the in-frame ones, with some missing. The sample has some 1,100,000 clones, approximately 80% seen once. Sequenced sample: memory CD4+ T cells from PBMCs. The receptors derive from a man aged 18 to 30 in good health. Some clones in this sample may be carry-over from other donors' samples. Each CDR3 is given with its conserved first and last residue. The D gene is left open where the match is weak. For some rows the clone size is stated as once, few or many, or as a class when expanded; others skip it.

J: TRBJ2-7
V: TRBV7-9
D: TRBD1
size: NA
DNA: TGTGCCAGCAGCTTACCGGACAGGGTATCCTACGAGCAGTACTTC
CDR3: CASSLPDRVSYEQYF

J: TRBJ1-3
V: TRBV10-3
D: TRBD1
size: NA
DNA: TGTGCCATCAGTGACAGACAGGGGGGAAACACCATATATTTT
CDR3: CAISDRQGGNTIYF

J: TRBJ1-2
V: TRBV27
D: TRBD1
size: NA
DNA: TGTGCCAGCAGTAAGGGACAGGGTTATGGCTACACCTTC
CDR3: CASSKGQGYGYTF

J: TRBJ1-2
V: TRBV29-1
D: NA
size: few
DNA: TGCAGCGTTGGGGCAGGGAATAATGGCTACACCTTC
CDR3: CSVGAGNNGYTF

J: TRBJ2-7
V: TRBV27
D: NA
size: NA
DNA: TGTGCCAGCAACCCGCCGCCTGGAAAAGGATTC
CDR3: CASNPPPGKGF

J: TRBJ1-1
V: TRBV15
D: NA
size: NA
DNA: TGTGCCACCAGCAGGATCGCAGGGATCACTGAAGCTTTCTTT
CDR3: CATSRIAGITEAFF

J: TRBJ1-1
V: TRBV9
D: NA
size: few
DNA: TGTGCCAGCAGCGCCCCCCAGGGATTGGGCACTGAAGCTTTCTTT
CDR3: CASSAPQGLGTEAFF

J: TRBJ2-1
V: TRBV5-4
D: TRBD2
size: NA
DNA: TGTGCCAGCAGCCCCAGGACTAGCGGGGCCTACAATGAGCAGTTCTTC
CDR3: CASSPRTSGAYNEQFF

J: TRBJ2-7
V: TRBV5-4
D: TRBD2
size: few
DNA: TGTGCCAGCAGCTTGATTAGCGGGAGGGCCGTCGAGCAGTACTTC
CDR3: CASSLISGRAVEQYF

J: TRBJ1-1
V: TRBV27
D: NA
size: NA
DNA: TGTGCCAGCAGCCTCTCCCACCGGCGGGGCACTGAAGCTTTCTTT
CDR3: CASSLSHRRGTEAFF